This TCR beta chain was retrieved from a study of T cells in Graves' hyperthyroidism and ophthalmopathy. Study background: Upon initial diagnosis and before any treatment, peripheral blood was collected. Study-level findings and limits: Most clonotypes expanded in the thyroid (above 0.001) were also present in blood.

The germline V gene has CDR1 SGHRS and CDR2 YFSETQ. The CDR3 extends over 15 amino acids. V lost 4 bases and J lost 4, with 15 bases in between. Patients having uncontrolled infection, another autoimmune disease, pregnancy or lactation were not included. From RNA transcripts, TCR beta CDR3 regions were amplified. The TCR CDR3 was amplified in a first-round RT-PCR using the HTBI primer set. Via MiXCR, TCRdb re-called the multiplex PCR reads, giving one row per CDR3 protein. The sample records roughly 500,000 distinct CDR3 sequences, approximately 25% being singletons. This clonotype was found a few times. Its antigen remains unidentified.

The sequence came from a woman younger than 45 with Graves' ophthalmopathy. V and J are TRBV5-1 and TRBJ1-5; maybe TRBD1 (5 bases). Sequencing was done on a sample of blood. The CDR3 reads CASSPGTGRNQPQHF. In DNA form, the CDR3 reads TGCGCCAGCAGCCCGGGCACAGGAAGAAATCAGCCCCAGCATTTT.